This T cell receptor beta chain emerged from a study of blood T cells in healthy people across ages. Per germline, CDR1 LNHDA and CDR2 SQIVND (reference sequence). The length of the CDR3 is 14 residues. The second PCR ran roughly 6 to 11 cycles with a sample-barcoded 5' primer and J-beta primers. TCRdb reprocessed the 5' RACE reads with MiXCR, giving one entry per CDR3 protein. The profile shows 1 million or so distinct CDR3 sequences, roughly a quarter of them singletons. This clonotype was counted only a few times. At one boundary the junction diverges from the germline segment, which might be a read error. Another study also made use of these data, one on T cells of mothers and their children. As reported in that work: Mothers and children who were related shared slightly more overlap than unrelated pairs, but not significantly more.

The sequenced sample consisted of blood. The chain recombines TRBV19 with TRBJ2-5, with 9 bases fitting TRBD1. The receptor's source is a girl aged 2-10 years in good health. The CDR3 bases are TGTGCCAGTAGAAGACAGGGGGATTACAATGAGCATTTCTTC. Encoded protein: CASRRQGDYNEHFF.